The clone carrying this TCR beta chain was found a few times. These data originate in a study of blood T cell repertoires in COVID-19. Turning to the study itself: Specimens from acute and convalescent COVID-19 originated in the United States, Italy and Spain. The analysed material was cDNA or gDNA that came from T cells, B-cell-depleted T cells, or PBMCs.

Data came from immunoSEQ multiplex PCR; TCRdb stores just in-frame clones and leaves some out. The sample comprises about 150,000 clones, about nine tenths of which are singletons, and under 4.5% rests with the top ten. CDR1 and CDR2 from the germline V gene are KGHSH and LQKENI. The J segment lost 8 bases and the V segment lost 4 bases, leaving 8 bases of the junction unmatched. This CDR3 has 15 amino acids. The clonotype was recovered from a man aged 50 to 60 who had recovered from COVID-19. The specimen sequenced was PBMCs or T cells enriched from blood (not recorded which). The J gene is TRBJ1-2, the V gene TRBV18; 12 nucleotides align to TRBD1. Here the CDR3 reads CASSQGQGASEGYTF. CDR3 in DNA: TGTGCCAGCTCACAGGGACAGGGGGCGTCTGAAGGCTACACCTTC.